The 18 T cell receptor beta chains presented below share a single source sample, sequenced in a study of shared clonotypes between healthy human individuals (dated by TCRdb to about 2020). CD8 naive samples were CD45RO-negative cells positively selected for CCR7, giving a CD45RA+CCR7+ population that excluded TemRA cells. To prepare the library, the immunoSEQ multiplex PCR assay was applied. This is the immuneACCESS table as TCRdb keeps it, with only in-frame sequences that have V and J called. A part of the clones is gone; compared with another copy, unresolved V genes explain less than half, and the rest is unexplained. Here the sample has approximately 2,000,000 clones; around 95% occur a single time. Around 1.7% of the sample comes from the top ten. The sample was naive CD8+ T cells from PBMCs. This specimen's cell subset or site label, interpreted: CD45RA+CCR7+. The receptors shown here come from a man aged 18 to 29 in good health. Some clones in this sample may be carry-over from other donors' samples.

The chain combines TRBV28 with TRBJ1-2, with 9 positions matching TRBD1. The CDR3 covers 12 residues. With 4 bases clipped from V and 6 bases from J, the junction kept 0 bases outside the gene matches. In germline, CDR1 is MDHEN, CDR2 SYDVKM. The CDR3 sequence: CASSYRGHGYTF. Here the CDR3 DNA reads TGTGCCAGCAGTTACAGGGGGCATGGCTACACCTTC.

This sequence joins TRBV19 and TRBJ2-1, with D perhaps TRBD1 (5 bases). CDR1 LNHDA and CDR2 SQIVND come from the germline V gene (reference sequence). Trimming stripped 5 bases from V and 4 bases from J, with 12 bases between. This CDR3 region has 14 residues. DNA of the CDR3: TGTGCCAGTAGTCCCCAGGGAATTTACAATGAGCAGTTCTTC. Its protein product is CASSPQGIYNEQFF.

This clone was recorded once. The rearrangement joins TRBV5-4 to TRBJ2-7, with D perhaps matching TRBD2 (6 bases). The V and J ends lost 0 bases and 2 bases respectively, with 12 bases between them. This CDR3 is built from 15 residues. Germline loops: CDR1 SGHNT, CDR2 YYREEE (reference sequence). The CDR3 region is CASSLGLAATYEQYF. The CDR3 bases are TGTGCCAGCAGCTTGGGGTTAGCGGCAACCTACGAGCAGTACTTC.

The V and J genes are TRBV15 and TRBJ2-2; D is unresolved. The CDR3 covers 15 residues. Trimming pared 5 bases from V and 1 base from J, leaving 11 bases between. Per germline, CDR1 LNHNV and CDR2 YYDKDF (reference sequence). The CDR3 here is CATSPYPENTGELFF. The CDR3 bases are TGTGCCACCAGCCCGTATCCCGAGAACACCGGGGAGCTGTTTTTT.

The rearrangement uses TRBV5-6 and TRBJ2-1; weak D call: TRBD2 (6 bases). Per the germline V gene, CDR1 is SGHDT and CDR2 is YYEEEE. CDR3 length: 16 amino acids. The ends were cut back, 2 bases at V and 2 bases at J, with 14 bases in the middle. CDR3 protein: CASSLPTRLAYNEQFF. DNA of the CDR3: TGTGCCAGCAGCTTACCGACTAGACTAGCCTACAATGAGCAGTTCTTC.

The J gene is TRBJ1-1, the V gene TRBV28; unclear D gene. This CDR3 region has 13 residues. The germline CDR1 and CDR2 sequences are MDHEN and SYDVKM. V gave up 3 bases and J gave up 3 bases, with 8 bases separating them. The CDR3 sequence is CASSLSTYTEAFF. The CDR3 DNA follows: TGTGCCAGCAGTTTGTCCACATACACTGAAGCTTTCTTT.

The CDR3 here is CASSGRRTGGTGGLNYGYTF. DNA for the CDR3: TGTGCCAGCAGCGGCCGACGGACGGGTGGGACAGGGGGCTTAAACTATGGCTACACCTTC. The V gene is TRBV9, the J gene TRBJ1-2; 12 nucleotides match TRBD1. Germline values: CDR1 SGDLS, CDR2 YYNGEE. Trimming cost V 3 bases and J 2 bases; bases outside gene matches: 17. The CDR3 covers 20 residues. The variable domain in full, with the rest retrieved from reference TRBV9 and TRBJ1-2, is DSGVTQTPKHLITATGQRVTLRCSPRSGDLSVYWYQQSLDQGLQFLIQYYNGEERAKGNILERFSAQQFPDLHSELNLSSLELGDSALYFCASSGRRTGGTGGLNYGYTFGSGTRLTVV.

The chain has TRBV7-2 and TRBJ2-1, with unresolved D. The V end lost 7 bases, the J end lost 4 bases, and 14 bases lay between the germline ends. The CDR3 totals 14 residues. Germline assignment: CDR1 SGHTA and CDR2 FQGNSA. The CDR3 loop reads CASTLMTVYNEQFF. The CDR3, as DNA: TGTGCCAGCACCCTAATGACCGTTTACAATGAGCAGTTCTTC. Full variable domain (remainder filled in from reference TRBV7-2 and TRBJ2-1): GAGVSQSPSNKVTEKGKDVELRCDPISGHTALYWYRQSLGQGLEFLIYFQGNSAPDKSGLPSDRFSAERTGGSVSTLTIQRTQQEDSAVYLCASTLMTVYNEQFFGPGTRLTVL.

This chain uses TRBV5-1 with TRBJ2-7; possibly TRBD1 for D (5 bases). The CDR3 runs to 14 residues. The germline gives CDR1 SGHRS, CDR2 YFSETQ. The germline V and J ends were trimmed by 1 base and 4 bases, with 12 bases remaining between them. CDR3 sequence (DNA): TGCGCCAGCAGCTTGTGGCAGGGCGATTACGAGCAGTACTTC. As protein: CASSLWQGDYEQYF.

This clone appeared a few times. The chain is built from TRBV7-9 and TRBJ2-7; TRBD1 matches at 9 bases. The V gene's germline CDR1 is SEHNR and CDR2 FQNEAQ (reference sequence). The junction had 6 bases not matched to a gene; V was cut back by 8 bases and J by 1 base. The CDR3 covers 14 residues. The CDR3 sequence: CASQSDRGSYEQYF. Here the CDR3 DNA reads TGTGCCAGCCAATCGGACAGGGGATCCTACGAGCAGTACTTC.

The chain combines TRBV7-2 with TRBJ2-1; TRBD2 matches at 16 bases. The V segment lost 5 bases and the J segment 9 bases; nucleotides outside the gene matches: 10. The germline CDR1 and CDR2 sequences are SGHTA and FQGNSA. This CDR3 contains 17 residues. The CDR3 DNA reads TGTGCCAGCAGCGGACCCGGGACTAGCGGGAGGGTTAGTGAGCAGTTCTTC. This sequence encodes CASSGPGTSGRVSEQFF.

CDR3 sequence reads: CASSLARGERNTGELFF. The CDR3 region has the DNA TGTGCCAGCAGCTTAGCGCGTGGGGAGCGGAACACCGGGGAGCTGTTTTTT. V and J are TRBV7-2 and TRBJ2-2, with TRBD2 as a possible D gene (5 bases). In germline, CDR1 is SGHTA, CDR2 FQGNSA. Between the trimmed V and J ends, which lost 0 bases and 1 base, there was a span of 12 bases. The CDR3 consists of 17 residues.

This chain joins TRBV28 and TRBJ2-2; 13 nucleotides align to TRBD2. This CDR3 spans 19 amino acids. V gave up 4 bases and J gave up 2 bases; unmatched junction bases: 10. Germline V gene sequence: CDR1 MDHEN, CDR2 SYDVKM. The CDR3 bases are TGTGCCAGCAGTTGGAGGTCCGGGACTAGCGGGATTAACACCGGGGAGCTGTTTTTT. This encodes CASSWRSGTSGINTGELFF.

In the case of this clone: Other DNA sequences within the sample encode an identical CDR3. CDR3 nucleotides: TGTGCCAGCTCACCAGACAGGGGCCACTATGGCTACACCTTC. This encodes CASSPDRGHYGYTF. The chain recombines TRBV18 with TRBJ1-2, with 8 bases aligning to TRBD1. CDR3 length: 14 amino acids. The germline V gene has CDR1 KGHSH and CDR2 LQKENI. With 2 bases clipped from V and 3 bases from J, the junction kept 2 bases outside the gene matches.

The CDR3 is CATSHGTSDSYEQYF. CDR3 DNA sequence: TGTGCCACCAGCCACGGGACATCTGACTCCTACGAGCAGTACTTC. The chain links TRBV15 to TRBJ2-7; a possible D gene is TRBD1 (6 bases). The germline gives CDR1 LNHNV, CDR2 YYDKDF (reference sequence). This CDR3 spans 15 amino acids. Trimming took off 5 bases at V and 0 bases at J, with 14 bases between the two ends.

CDR3 region: CASSGTGGSEGNTEAFF. The CDR3 DNA follows: TGTGCCAGCAGTGGGACAGGGGGCTCAGAGGGGAACACTGAAGCTTTCTTT. The chain has TRBV2 and TRBJ1-1; 11 nucleotides match TRBD1. The CDR3 covers 17 residues. Germline V lookup: CDR1 SNHLY, CDR2 FYNNEI. With 4 bases clipped from V and 1 base from J, the junction kept 8 bases outside the gene matches. The full variable domain, rest sourced from reference TRBV2 and TRBJ1-1, is EPEVTQTPSHQVTQMGQEVILRCVPISNHLYFYWYRQILGQKVEFLVSFYNNEISEKSEIFDDQFSVERPDGSNFTLKIRSTKLEDSAMYFCASSGTGGSEGNTEAFFGQGTRLTVV.

The V gene is TRBV9, the J gene TRBJ1-2; perhaps TRBD1 as D (6 bases). This CDR3 is built from 16 residues. Trimming removed 3 bases from V and 1 base from J, with 16 bases in between. Germline CDR1 reads SGDLS; CDR2 reads YYNGEE. CDR3 sequence (DNA): TGTGCCAGCAGCGCAGGGAACAGGGAGGGTAACTATGGCTACACCTTC. Amino acids: CASSAGNREGNYGYTF.

The chain uses TRBV19 and TRBJ1-1, with D hard to call. CDR3 length: 19 amino acids. Trimming shortened V by 4 bases and J by 0 bases, and 24 bases separated the two germline ends. The V gene's germline CDR1 is LNHDA and CDR2 SQIVND (reference sequence). CDR3 residues: CASSNPMADGEDMNTEAFF. The DNA of the CDR3 is TGTGCCAGTAGTAACCCCATGGCCGACGGTGAAGATATGAACACTGAAGCTTTCTTT.